These 27 T cell receptor beta chains originate from one sample sequenced in a study of a mutant IDH1 vaccine in newly diagnosed glioma. Clones were sequenced by immunoSEQ multiplex PCR, and TCRdb holds only the in-frame ones, with some missing. The table records some 58,000 clones, roughly 81% of them present only once. No antigen has been assigned to these receptors. The time point is: week 35, safety follow-up. Alongside topical imiquimod, each dose of vaccine comprised 300 ug of mutant IDH1 20-mer peptide. Sample: PBMCs, taken from a glioma patient whose treatment included an IDH1 peptide vaccine. The receptors were sampled from a man aged 35 to 55 with glioma.

The chain links TRBV4-3 to TRBJ1-4; 12 bases line up with TRBD1. This CDR3 contains 17 residues. Trimming cost V 0 bases and J 8 bases; bases outside gene matches: 7. CDR1 and CDR2 (germline): LGHNA, YSLEER. The CDR3 DNA is TGCGCCAGCAGCCAAGATCGGGGGACAGGGGGCGGGGAAAAACTGTTTTTT. This translates into CASSQDRGTGGGEKLFF.

The chain carries TRBV4-2 and TRBJ2-3, with D perhaps given as TRBD1 or TRBD2 (5 bases each). V dropped 6 bases and J dropped 6 bases, with 22 bases sitting between them. The CDR3 extends over 16 amino acids. Germline loops: CDR1 LGHNA, CDR2 YNFKEQ. CDR3: CASREAVGERWDTQYF. CDR3 coding DNA: TGTGCCAGCAGGGAGGCGGTGGGGGAGAGGTGGGATACGCAGTATTTT.

The chain couples TRBV27 to TRBJ1-1, with D possibly matching TRBD1 (5 bases). This CDR3 contains 14 residues. Germline V gene data show CDR1 as MNHEY and CDR2 as SMNVEV (reference sequence). Trimming took 10 bases from V and 4 from J, leaving 19 bases between them. The CDR3, as DNA: TGTGCCACCAGGATACGGCTGGGGGGCACTGAAGCTTTCTTT. This codes for CATRIRLGGTEAFF.

The rearrangement links TRBV5-6 to TRBJ2-5, with a tentative D call TRBD1 (6 bases). The CDR3 contains 19 residues. Trimming cost V 1 base and J 12 bases, with 34 bases left between them. Looked up from germline, CDR1 is SGHDT and CDR2 is YYEEEE. Written as DNA, the CDR3 is TGTGCCAGCAGCTTGCTAGGTCCGGGACATCTTAGAGGTCGGATTATGGAGTACTTC. Protein product: CASSLLGPGHLRGRIMEYF.

The count of this clone is one. The chain has TRBV5-1 and TRBJ1-2; D may be TRBD1 (6 bases). Trimming took off 2 bases at V and 5 bases at J, with 16 bases between the two ends. The CDR3 runs to 15 residues. Germline V gene lookup returns CDR1 SGHRS and CDR2 YFSETQ. The CDR3 DNA reads TGCGCCAGCAGCTTCTACGGGACAAATGATTATGGCTACACCTTC. It encodes CASSFYGTNDYGYTF.

This clone came up a few times. V usage is TRBV18 and J usage is TRBJ2-7; TRBD1 aligns across 11 bases. Germline CDR1 is KGHSH and CDR2 is LQKENI. After removal of 5 bases from V and 4 bases from J, the junction contained 7 bases not matched to a gene. The CDR3 spans 15 residues. CDR3 in amino acids: CASSERTGGFYEQYF. The CDR3 region has the DNA TGTGCCAGCTCAGAGAGGACAGGGGGCTTTTACGAGCAGTACTTC.

J is TRBJ2-4 and V is TRBV7-9; possible D gene TRBD2, 5 bases. Deletions cut 3 bases from V and 1 base from J, with 7 bases between. The germline V gene encodes CDR1 SEHNR and CDR2 FQNEAQ (reference sequence). The CDR3 has 14 residues. The CDR3 nucleotides read TGTGCCAGCAGCTTTTCGGGGGCCAAAAACATTCAGTACTTC. Its translation is CASSFSGAKNIQYF. The full variable domain, completed using reference TRBV7-9 and TRBJ2-4, is DTGVSQNPRHKITKRGQNVTFRCDPISEHNRLYWYRQTLGQGPEFLTYFQNEAQLEKSRLLSDRFSAERPKGSFSTLEIQRTEQGDSAMYLCASSFSGAKNIQYFGAGTRLSVL.

The V and J genes are TRBV5-5 and TRBJ1-4; D ambiguous. Per the germline V gene, CDR1 is SGHKS and CDR2 is YYEKEE (reference sequence). The germline V and J ends were trimmed by 4 bases and 6 bases, with 13 bases remaining between them. The CDR3 loop spans 14 amino acids. The CDR3 nucleotides are TGTGCCAGCAGCAAGCCTGGGCCAGATGAAAAACTGTTTTTT. This translates into CASSKPGPDEKLFF. The whole variable domain, filled in from reference TRBV5-5 and TRBJ1-4, reads DAGVTQSPTHLIKTRGQQVTLRCSPISGHKSVSWYQQVLGQGPQFIFQYYEKEERGRGNFPDRFSARQFPNYSSELNVNALLLGDSALYLCASSKPGPDEKLFFGSGTQLSVL.

This chain uses TRBV7-9 with TRBJ2-4; 10 bases agree with TRBD2. Per the germline V gene, CDR1 is SEHNR and CDR2 is FQNEAQ (reference sequence). This CDR3 has 16 amino acids. Trimming took 5 bases from V and 1 from J; bases not matched to a gene: 5. The chain's CDR3 is CASSPGTSAAKNIQYF. Written as DNA, the CDR3 is TGTGCCAGCAGCCCAGGGACTAGCGCGGCCAAAAACATTCAGTACTTC.

The J gene is TRBJ1-4, the V gene TRBV6-1; the D is unclear. CDR3 size: 15 residues. Germline V gene sequence: CDR1 MNHNS, CDR2 SASEGT. V was shortened by 6 bases and J by 0 bases, with 11 bases between the two germline ends. The CDR3 spells CASRPELATNEKLFF. Here the CDR3 DNA reads TGTGCCAGCAGGCCTGAGTTGGCAACTAATGAAAAACTGTTTTTT.

There are a few counts of this clone. This chain uses TRBV30 with TRBJ1-2; 10 bases are a match to TRBD1. The germline V gene has CDR1 GTSNPN and CDR2 SVGIG (reference sequence). This CDR3 is 14 amino acids long. J gave up 2 bases and V 2 bases, and 2 bases lay outside the gene matches. CDR3 amino acids: CAWSPGQGNYGYTF. CDR3 nucleotide sequence: TGTGCCTGGAGTCCGGGACAGGGGAACTATGGCTACACCTTC.

The chain has TRBV30 and TRBJ2-3; tentative D call: TRBD1 (6 bases). The CDR3 has 13 amino acids. Trimming removed 3 bases from V and 4 bases from J, with 11 bases in between. Per the germline V gene, CDR1 is GTSNPN and CDR2 is SVGIG (reference sequence). The DNA of the CDR3 is TGTGCCTGGAGAACAGGGTTGGCAGATACGCAGTATTTT. Amino acid sequence: CAWRTGLADTQYF.

The rearrangement uses TRBV30 and TRBJ2-5; maybe TRBD2 (5 bases). The DNA end is a closer match to TRBJ2-7, so the J assignment may be wrong. The CDR3 extends over 12 amino acids. CDR1 GTSNPN and CDR2 SVGIG come from the germline V gene (reference sequence). The CDR3 nucleotides are TGTGCCTGGAGGAGGGTAGACTACGAGCAGTACTTC. As protein: CAWRRVDYEQYF.

The chain has TRBV6-4 and TRBJ1-3; no firm D call. Deletions cut 2 bases from V and 4 bases from J, with 0 bases between. Germline CDR1 reads MRHNA; CDR2 reads SNTAGT. The CDR3 covers 11 residues. The CDR3, as DNA: TGTGCCAGCAGTGACGGAAACACCATATATTTT. Translated, it gives CASSDGNTIYF.

The gene calls are TRBV15 and TRBJ1-4, with D hard to call. This CDR3 is built from 15 residues. Germline CDR1 and CDR2: LNHNV and YYDKDF (reference sequence). Trimming took 0 bases from V and 7 from J, leaving 12 bases between them. The CDR3 DNA reads TGTGCCACCAGCAGAGATGTACGGCGGATTGAAAAACTGTTTTTT. Its protein product is CATSRDVRRIEKLFF.

The chain couples TRBV5-6 to TRBJ2-1; possibly TRBD2 for D (6 bases). The CDR3 extends over 16 amino acids. With 4 bases removed from V and 0 bases from J, the gap between germline ends came to 14 bases. Germline assignment: CDR1 SGHDT and CDR2 YYEEEE. The CDR3 bases are TGTGCCAGCAGCCGAGGAGGGCGTAGCTCCTACAATGAGCAGTTCTTC. Translated: CASSRGGRSSYNEQFF.

The chain joins TRBV9 to TRBJ2-7, with 8 bases aligning to TRBD1. Germline CDR1 is SGDLS and CDR2 is YYNGEE. The CDR3 has 15 residues. The V segment lost 2 bases and the J segment 3 bases; nucleotides outside the gene matches: 7. CDR3 sequence (DNA): TGTGCCAGCAGCGTCTCAGGGGGCGCAGGCTACGAGCAGTACTTC. It translates to CASSVSGGAGYEQYF. Drawing the rest from reference TRBV9 and TRBJ2-7, the complete variable domain is DSGVTQTPKHLITATGQRVTLRCSPRSGDLSVYWYQQSLDQGLQFLIQYYNGEERAKGNILERFSAQQFPDLHSELNLSSLELGDSALYFCASSVSGGAGYEQYFGPGTRLTVT.

This chain joins TRBV4-2 and TRBJ2-7; D is undetermined. Germline lookup yields CDR1 LGHNA and CDR2 YNFKEQ. Trimming took 0 bases from V and 4 from J, leaving 16 bases between them. The CDR3 is 16 residues long. The CDR3 DNA sequence: TGTGCCAGCAGCCAAGAACACAACTATGGATTATACGAGCAGTACTTC. Residues: CASSQEHNYGLYEQYF.

The chain recombines TRBV18 with TRBJ1-4; the D is unclear. V gave up 3 bases and J gave up 13 bases, with 12 bases separating them. The CDR3 totals 12 residues. CDR1 is KGHSH and CDR2 is LQKENI in the germline V gene. CDR3 nucleotides: TGTGCCAGCTCACCGGATGACCGAGGACTGTTTTTT. Encoded protein: CASSPDDRGLFF. Using reference TRBV18 and TRBJ1-4 for the parts outside the CDR3, the full variable domain is NAGVMQNPRHLVRRRGQEARLRCSPMKGHSHVYWYRQLPEEGLKFMVYLQKENIIDESGMPKERFSAEFPKEGPSILRIQQVVRGDSAAYFCASSPDDRGLFFGSGTQLSVL.

This chain connects TRBV28 to TRBJ1-4; TRBD1 aligns across 9 bases. Germline loops: CDR1 MDHEN, CDR2 SYDVKM. The CDR3 is 15 residues long. V lost 7 bases and J lost 5; bases outside the gene matches: 8. CDR3 nucleotide sequence: TGTGCCAGCACCCCAGTGGGGACAGGGAATGAAAAACTGTTTTTT. Its protein is CASTPVGTGNEKLFF.

This clone appeared a single time. The rearrangement links TRBV4-2 to TRBJ2-2, with 10 bases matching TRBD2. V lost 0 bases to trimming and J lost 6 bases; unmatched junction nucleotides: 7. Germline CDR1 reads LGHNA; CDR2 reads YNFKEQ. There are 17 residues in the CDR3. This chain's CDR3 is CASSQDLGSGGAGELFF. CDR3 nucleotides: TGTGCCAGCAGCCAAGATCTAGGGAGCGGGGGGGCCGGGGAGCTGTTTTTT.

This chain links TRBV25-1 with TRBJ1-3; D unresolved. Trimming stripped 3 bases from V and 0 bases from J, with 15 bases between. The germline gives CDR1 MGHDK, CDR2 SYGVNS. The CDR3 runs to 17 residues. This CDR3 reads CASSERSPRHSGNTIYF. CDR3 nucleotide sequence: TGTGCCAGCAGTGAGCGAAGTCCTCGCCACTCTGGAAACACCATATATTTT. The entire variable domain, with the rest obtained from reference TRBV25-1 and TRBJ1-3, is as follows: EADIYQTPRYLVIGTGKKITLECSQTMGHDKMYWYQQDPGMELHLIHYSYGVNSTEKGDLSSESTVSRIRTEHFPLTLESARPSHTSQYLCASSERSPRHSGNTIYFGEGSWLTVV.

The chain employs TRBV9 and TRBJ2-1; TRBD2 matches 11 bases. V trimming: 4 bases; J trimming: 8 bases; junction bases outside the gene matches: 8. The CDR3 loop spans 15 amino acids. Per germline, CDR1 SGDLS and CDR2 YYNGEE. The CDR3 spells CASSPDTSGSDEQFF. CDR3 nucleotides: TGTGCCAGCAGCCCGGATACTAGCGGGAGTGATGAGCAGTTCTTC.

V and J are TRBV19 and TRBJ1-2; 11 bases match TRBD1. The V gene end was trimmed by 5 bases and the J gene end by 9 bases; junction bases not matched to a gene: 11. Germline assignment: CDR1 LNHDA and CDR2 SQIVND (reference sequence). The CDR3 length is 15 residues. CDR3 sequence (DNA): TGTGCCAGTAGTGGCCCCGGGACAGGGGGACGAAGCTACACCTTC. Protein: CASSGPGTGGRSYTF.

This chain uses TRBV5-8 with TRBJ2-1; 7 bases fit TRBD1. CDR1 is SGHTS, CDR2 YDEGEE, per germline. V shed 1 base, J shed 2 bases, and the junction held 15 bases outside the gene matches. The CDR3 is made up of 19 amino acids. CDR3 coding DNA: TGTGCCAGCAGCTTGTCTCACACAGTGTGGCAGGGGGCCTACAATGAGCAGTTCTTC. Protein sequence: CASSLSHTVWQGAYNEQFF.

The rearrangement links TRBV19 to TRBJ1-6; no definite D call. The CDR3 sequence is 12 residues long. V lost 5 bases and J lost 8, with 7 bases in between. Germline V gene sequence: CDR1 LNHDA, CDR2 SQIVND (reference sequence). As DNA, the CDR3 is TGTGCCAGTAGTGTCAGAGATTCACCCCTCCACTTT. The encoded protein is CASSVRDSPLHF.

V gene TRBV29-1 combines with J gene TRBJ2-2; TRBD1 aligns across 7 bases. The CDR3 covers 14 residues. V dropped 7 bases and J dropped 4; count of bases not matched to a gene: 9. CDR1 and CDR2 (germline): SQVTM, ANQGSEA. The CDR3 loop reads CSAFTGVGTGELFF. The CDR3 DNA reads as TGCAGCGCTTTTACAGGGGTGGGCACCGGGGAGCTGTTTTTT.